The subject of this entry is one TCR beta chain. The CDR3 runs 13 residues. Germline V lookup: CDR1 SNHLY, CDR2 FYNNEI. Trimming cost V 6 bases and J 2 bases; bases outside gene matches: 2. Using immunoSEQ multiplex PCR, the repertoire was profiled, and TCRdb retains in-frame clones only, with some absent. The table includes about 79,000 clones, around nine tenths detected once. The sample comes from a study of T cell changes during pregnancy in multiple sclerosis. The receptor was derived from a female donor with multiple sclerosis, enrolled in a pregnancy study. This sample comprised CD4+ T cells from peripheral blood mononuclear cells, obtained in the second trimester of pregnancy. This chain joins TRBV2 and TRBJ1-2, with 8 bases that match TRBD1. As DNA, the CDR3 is TGTGCCAGCAGACAGGGGGTAAACTATGGCTACACCTTC. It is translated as CASRQGVNYGYTF. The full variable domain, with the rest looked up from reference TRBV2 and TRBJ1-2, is EPEVTQTPSHQVTQMGQEVILRCVPISNHLYFYWYRQILGQKVEFLVSFYNNEISEKSEIFDDQFSVERPDGSNFTLKIRSTKLEDSAMYFCASRQGVNYGYTFGSGTRLTVV.